The source of this T cell receptor (beta chain) is a study of molecular identifiers for immune sequencing clone quantification. The germline gives CDR1 DFQATT, CDR2 SNEGSKA (reference sequence). This CDR3 is built from 14 residues. Bulk TCR library preparation followed previously described methods with listed TCR primers. TCRdb re-derived calls from the PCR reads in MiXCR, one entry per CDR3 protein. The sample holds some 10,000 distinct CDR3 sequences; 21% are singletons and the top ten take roughly 1.5%. Details on this clonotype: Its target is unknown. The junction does not match germline at one end; this may be a read error.

Findings and limits, study-wide: The share of molecules held by clones above 20 RNA copies was over 97% in effector cells and under 1% in naive cells. Jurkat TCR RNA from one cell was spiked into fewer than 1.2 million naive cells, and it was reportedly detectable there.

The chain carries TRBV20-1 and TRBJ1-2, with D possibly matching TRBD1 (6 bases). The source material was naive CD8+ T cells from blood, with Jurkat cell RNA spiked in. Subset in this sample: FACS-sorted CD8+CD4-CCR7+CD45RA+ naive T cells. This receptor was taken from a human donor in good health. Some libraries in this study had Jurkat cell RNA spiked in. Here the CDR3 DNA reads TGCAGTGCTAGAGAATTGACAGGTTACTATGGCCACACCTTC. Translation gives CSARELTGYYGHTF.